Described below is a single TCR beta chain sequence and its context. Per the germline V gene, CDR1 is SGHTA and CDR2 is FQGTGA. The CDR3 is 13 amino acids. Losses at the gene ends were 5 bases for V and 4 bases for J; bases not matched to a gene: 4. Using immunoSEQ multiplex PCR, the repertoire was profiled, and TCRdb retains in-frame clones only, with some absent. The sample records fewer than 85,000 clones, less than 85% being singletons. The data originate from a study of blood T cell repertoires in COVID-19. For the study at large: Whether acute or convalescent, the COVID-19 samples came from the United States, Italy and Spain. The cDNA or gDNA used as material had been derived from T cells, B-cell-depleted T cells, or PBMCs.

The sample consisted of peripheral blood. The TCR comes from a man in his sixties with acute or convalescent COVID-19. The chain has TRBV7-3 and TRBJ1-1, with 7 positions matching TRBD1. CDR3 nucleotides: TGTGCCAGCAGCCCCACAGGGGCCACTGAAGCTTTCTTT. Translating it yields CASSPTGATEAFF.